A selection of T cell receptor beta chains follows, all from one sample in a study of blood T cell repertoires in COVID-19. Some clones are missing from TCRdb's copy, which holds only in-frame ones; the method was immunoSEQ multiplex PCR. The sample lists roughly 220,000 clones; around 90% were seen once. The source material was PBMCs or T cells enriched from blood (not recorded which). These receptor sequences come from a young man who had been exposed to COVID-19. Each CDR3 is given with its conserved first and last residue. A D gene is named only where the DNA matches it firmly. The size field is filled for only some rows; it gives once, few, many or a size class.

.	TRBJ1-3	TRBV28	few	CASSSTWTDFSGNTIYF	TGTGCCAGCAGTTCAACGTGGACAGACTTCTCTGGAAACACCATATATTTT
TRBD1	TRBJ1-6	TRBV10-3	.	CAITNGGTGGNSPLHF	TGTGCCATCACCAACGGGGGGACAGGGGGTAATTCACCCCTCCACTTT
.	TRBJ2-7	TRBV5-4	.	CASRPGVEYEQYF	TGTGCCAGCAGACCCGGAGTTGAGTACGAGCAGTACTTC
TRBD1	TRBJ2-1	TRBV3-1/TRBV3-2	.	CASSQEGQPFNEQFF	TGTGCCAGCAGCCAAGAGGGACAGCCATTCAATGAGCAGTTCTTC
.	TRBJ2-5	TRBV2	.	CASTPGWLRETQYF	TGTGCCAGCACCCCCGGGTGGCTACGGGAGACCCAGTACTTC
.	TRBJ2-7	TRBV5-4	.	CASSYGGGNSYEQYF	TGTGCCAGCAGCTACGGTGGGGGGAACTCCTACGAGCAGTACTTC
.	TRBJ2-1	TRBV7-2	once	CASSPGLSPNEQFF	TGTGCCAGCAGCCCCGGTCTCTCCCCGAATGAGCAGTTCTTC
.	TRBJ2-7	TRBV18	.	CASSPYTERSSYEQYF	TGTGCCAGCTCACCTTATACGGAGAGGAGCTCCTACGAGCAGTACTTC
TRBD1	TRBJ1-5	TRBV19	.	CASSGQGVSNQPQHF	TGTGCCAGTAGTGGACAGGGGGTAAGCAATCAGCCCCAGCATTTT
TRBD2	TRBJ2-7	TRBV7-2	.	CASSSHERGGYEQYF	TGTGCCAGCAGCTCTCACGAGCGGGGGGGCTACGAGCAGTACTTC
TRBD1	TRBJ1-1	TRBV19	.	CASLEGAINTEAFF	TGTGCCAGTTTGGAGGGGGCGATCAACACTGAAGCTTTCTTT
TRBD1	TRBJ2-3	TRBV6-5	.	CASSLGQGGDTQYF	TGTGCCAGCTCCCTAGGACAGGGCGGAGATACGCAGTATTTT
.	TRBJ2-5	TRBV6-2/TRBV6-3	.	CASSYVGGQETQYF	TGTGCCAGCAGTTACGTCGGGGGACAAGAGACCCAGTACTTC
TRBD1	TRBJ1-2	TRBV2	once	CASSQGAINYGYTF	TGTGCCAGCAGTCAGGGGGCAATTAACTATGGCTACACCTTC
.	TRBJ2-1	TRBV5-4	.	CASSLQGSSYNEQFF	TGTGCCAGCAGCTTGCAGGGGAGCTCCTACAATGAGCAGTTCTTC
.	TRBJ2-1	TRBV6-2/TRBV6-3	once	CASSYPREGGNEQFF	TGTGCCAGCAGTTACCCCCGTGAGGGGGGGAATGAGCAGTTCTTC
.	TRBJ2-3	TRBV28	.	CASSLPQSSTDTQYF	TGTGCCAGCAGTTTACCCCAGTCTAGCACAGATACGCAGTATTTT
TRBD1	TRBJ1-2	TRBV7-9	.	CASSPRTGAGYGYTF	TGTGCCAGCAGCCCGAGGACAGGGGCCGGCTATGGCTACACCTTC
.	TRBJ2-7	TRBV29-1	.	CSVKAEGEQYF	TGCAGCGTCAAGGCCGAGGGCGAGCAGTACTTC
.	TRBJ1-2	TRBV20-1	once	CSAQVGVGYTF	TGCAGTGCCCAAGTCGGGGTTGGCTACACCTTC
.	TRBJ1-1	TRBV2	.	CASIRGTTEAFF	TGTGCCAGCATAAGGGGGACCACTGAAGCTTTCTTT
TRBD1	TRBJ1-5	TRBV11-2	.	CASSLDRQGRQPQHF	TGTGCCAGCAGCTTAGATCGACAGGGCCGGCAGCCCCAGCATTTT
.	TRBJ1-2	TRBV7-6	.	CASSPGGQDYGYTF	TGTGCCAGCAGTCCGGGAGGGCAAGACTATGGCTACACCTTC
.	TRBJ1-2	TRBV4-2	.	CASSQDPLLGAEGYTF	TGTGCCAGCAGCCAAGATCCCTTGTTGGGGGCGGAGGGCTACACCTTC
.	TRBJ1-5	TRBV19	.	CASRLQGSNQPQHF	TGTGCCAGTAGACTACAGGGAAGCAATCAGCCCCAGCATTTT